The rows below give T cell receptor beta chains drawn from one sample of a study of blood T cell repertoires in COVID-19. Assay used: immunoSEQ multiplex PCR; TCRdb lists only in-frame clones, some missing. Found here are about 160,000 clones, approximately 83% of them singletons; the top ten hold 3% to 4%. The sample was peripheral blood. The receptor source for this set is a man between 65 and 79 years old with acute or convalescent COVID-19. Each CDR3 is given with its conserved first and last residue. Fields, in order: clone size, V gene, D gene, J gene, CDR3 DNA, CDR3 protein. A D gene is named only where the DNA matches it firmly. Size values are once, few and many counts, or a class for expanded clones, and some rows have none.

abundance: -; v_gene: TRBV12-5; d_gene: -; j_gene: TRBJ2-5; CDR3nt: TGTGCTAGTGGCCTGAAGATAGGGGTCGGCGAAGAGACCCAGTACTTC; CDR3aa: CASGLKIGVGEETQYF
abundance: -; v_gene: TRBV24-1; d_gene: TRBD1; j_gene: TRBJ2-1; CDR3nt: TGTGCCACCAGTGACCGACAGGGGGCCACCTACAATGAGCAGTTCTTC; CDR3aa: CATSDRQGATYNEQFF
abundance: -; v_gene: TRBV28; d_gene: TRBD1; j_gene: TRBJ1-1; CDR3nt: TGTGCCAGCGTAAGGGACAGGGTGGTCACTGAAGCTTTCTTT; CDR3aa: CASVRDRVVTEAFF
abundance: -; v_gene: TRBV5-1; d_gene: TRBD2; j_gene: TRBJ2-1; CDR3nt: TGCGCCAGCAGCTTTCTTTCTAGCGGGCCGTTTAATGAGCAGTTCTTC; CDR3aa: CASSFLSSGPFNEQFF
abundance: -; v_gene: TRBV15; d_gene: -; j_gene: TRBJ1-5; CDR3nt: TGTGCCACCAGCAGAGATCTCAATCAGCCCCAGCATTTT; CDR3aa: CATSRDLNQPQHF
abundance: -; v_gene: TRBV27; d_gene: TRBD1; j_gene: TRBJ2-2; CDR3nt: TGTGCCAGCAAAAGGCTAACAGGGGATCCCGGGGAGCTGTTTTTT; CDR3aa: CASKRLTGDPGELFF
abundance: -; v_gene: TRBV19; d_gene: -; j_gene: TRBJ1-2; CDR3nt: TGTGCCAGTAGTATTAGCTGGGGCGCGGACTATGGCTACACCTTC; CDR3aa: CASSISWGADYGYTF
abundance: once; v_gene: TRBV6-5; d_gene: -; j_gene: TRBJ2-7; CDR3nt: TGTGCCAGCAGTTACGCGGAGGGGAGTCCCTACGAGCAGTACTTC; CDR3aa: CASSYAEGSPYEQYF
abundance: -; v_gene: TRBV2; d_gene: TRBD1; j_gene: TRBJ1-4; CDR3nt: TGTGCCAGCAGTGATAGGGGACAGGGCGCAACTAATGAAAAACTGTTTTTT; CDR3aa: CASSDRGQGATNEKLFF
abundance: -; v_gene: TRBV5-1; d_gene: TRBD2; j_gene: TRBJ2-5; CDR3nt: TGCGCCAGCACCAAACTAGCGGGAGATGAAGAGACCCAGTACTTC; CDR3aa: CASTKLAGDEETQYF
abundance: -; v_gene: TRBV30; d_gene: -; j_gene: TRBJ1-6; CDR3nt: TGTGCCTGGAGTCAGACCGGGACGGGGAGGTCACCCCTCCACTTT; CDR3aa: CAWSQTGTGRSPLHF
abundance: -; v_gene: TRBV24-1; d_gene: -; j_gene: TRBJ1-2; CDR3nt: TGTGCCACCAGTGATTTGCGGGGTTCGGATGGCTACACCTTC; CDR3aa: CATSDLRGSDGYTF
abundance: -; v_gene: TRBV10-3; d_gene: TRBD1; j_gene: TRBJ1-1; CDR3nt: TGTGCCATCAGCTCAGGGGGCAGAAACACTGAAGCTTTCTTT; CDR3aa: CAISSGGRNTEAFF
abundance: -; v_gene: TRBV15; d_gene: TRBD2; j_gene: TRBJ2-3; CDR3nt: TGTGCCACCAGCAGAGATGGACTAGCTGATACGCAGTATTTT; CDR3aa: CATSRDGLADTQYF
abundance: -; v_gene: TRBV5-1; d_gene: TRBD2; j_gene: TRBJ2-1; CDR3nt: TGCGCCAGCAGCCCTGGACTAGCGGGCGCTAGGGGGGAGCAGTTCTTC; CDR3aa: CASSPGLAGARGEQFF
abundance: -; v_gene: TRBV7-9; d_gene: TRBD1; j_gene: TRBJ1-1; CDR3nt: TGTGCCAGCAGCTTAGTTGGGACAGGGGGCACTGAAGCTTTCTTT; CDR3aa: CASSLVGTGGTEAFF
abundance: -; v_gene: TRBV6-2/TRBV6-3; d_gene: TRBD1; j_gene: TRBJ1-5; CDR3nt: TGTGCCAGCAGCACGATAGGACAGGGGCATCAGCCCCAGCATTTT; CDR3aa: CASSTIGQGHQPQHF
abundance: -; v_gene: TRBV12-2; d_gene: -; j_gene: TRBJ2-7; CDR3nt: TGTGCAAGTCGCCTAGAGATCTGGGCCTCCTACGAGCAGTACTTC; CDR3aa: CASRLEIWASYEQYF
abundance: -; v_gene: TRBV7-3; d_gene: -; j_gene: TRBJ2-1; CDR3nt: TGTGCCAGCAGCTTAAGCCTAGCCAACCACAATGAGCAGTTCTTC; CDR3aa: CASSLSLANHNEQFF
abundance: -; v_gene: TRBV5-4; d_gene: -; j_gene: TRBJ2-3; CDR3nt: TGTGCCAGCAGCTCAGGGGGGACTAGCACAGATACGCAGTATTTT; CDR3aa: CASSSGGTSTDTQYF
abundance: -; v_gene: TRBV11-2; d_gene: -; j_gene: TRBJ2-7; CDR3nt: TGTGCCAGCAGCTTAGCTGGGGGGAAGGGGTACGAGCAGTACTTC; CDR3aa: CASSLAGGKGYEQYF
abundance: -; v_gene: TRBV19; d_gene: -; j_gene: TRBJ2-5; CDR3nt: TGTGCCAGTAGTATCATTCCCGGGAAAGAGACCCAGTACTTC; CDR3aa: CASSIIPGKETQYF
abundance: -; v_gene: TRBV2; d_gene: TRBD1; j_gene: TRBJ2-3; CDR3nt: TGTGCCAGCAGAGGACAGGGAGCTAGCACAGATACGCAGTATTTT; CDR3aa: CASRGQGASTDTQYF
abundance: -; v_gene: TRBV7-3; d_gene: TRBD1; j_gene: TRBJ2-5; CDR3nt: TGTGCCAGCAGCAACACAGGGGGCTTCCAAGAGACCCAGTACTTC; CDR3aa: CASSNTGGFQETQYF
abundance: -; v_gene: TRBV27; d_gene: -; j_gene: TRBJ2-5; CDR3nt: TGTGCCAGCAGTCCCAGGACAAAAGAGACCCAGTACTTC; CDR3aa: CASSPRTKETQYF
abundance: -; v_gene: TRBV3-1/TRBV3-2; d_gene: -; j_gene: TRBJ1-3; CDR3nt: TGTGCCAGCAGCCCCCGGGTAGATCCTGGAAACACCATATATTTT; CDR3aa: CASSPRVDPGNTIYF
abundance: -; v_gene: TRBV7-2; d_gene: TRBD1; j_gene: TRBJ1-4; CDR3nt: TGTGCCAGCAGCTTAGTCTTTGGGACAGGGAGCCGCGGGAATGAAAAACTGTTTTTT; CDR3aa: CASSLVFGTGSRGNEKLFF
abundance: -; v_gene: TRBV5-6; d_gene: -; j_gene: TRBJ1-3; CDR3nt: TGTGCCAGCAGCTTTGGGGGCTTTGGAAACACCATATATTTT; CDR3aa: CASSFGGFGNTIYF
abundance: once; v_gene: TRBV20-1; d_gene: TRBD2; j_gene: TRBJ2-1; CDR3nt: TGCAGTGCTAGTTCTGGACTAGCGGGAGTCTCGTACAATGAGCAGTTCTTC; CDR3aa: CSASSGLAGVSYNEQFF
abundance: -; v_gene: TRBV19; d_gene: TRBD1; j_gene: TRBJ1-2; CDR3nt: TGTGCCAGTAGCCCACAGGGGAACTATGGCTACACCTTC; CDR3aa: CASSPQGNYGYTF
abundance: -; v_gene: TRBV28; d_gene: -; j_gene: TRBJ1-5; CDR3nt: TGTGCCAGCAGTTTTGCAGGGGAAGCTCAGCCCCAGCATTTT; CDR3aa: CASSFAGEAQPQHF
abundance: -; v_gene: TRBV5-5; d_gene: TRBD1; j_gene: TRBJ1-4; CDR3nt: TGTGCCAGCAGCTTGGTTGAGACGGGACAGACTAATGAAAAACTGTTTTTT; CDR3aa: CASSLVETGQTNEKLFF
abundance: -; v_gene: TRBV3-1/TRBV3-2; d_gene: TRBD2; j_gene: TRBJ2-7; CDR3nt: TGTGCCAGCAGCGGACTAGCGGGATTTTACGAGCAGTACTTC; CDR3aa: CASSGLAGFYEQYF
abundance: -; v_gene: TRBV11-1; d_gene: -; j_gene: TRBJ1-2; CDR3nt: TGTGCCAGCAGCTTTGTCCGAGACTATGGCTACACCTTC; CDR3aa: CASSFVRDYGYTF
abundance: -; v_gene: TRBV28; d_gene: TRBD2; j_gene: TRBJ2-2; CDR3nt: TGTGCCAGCAATGGTGCGGGAGGGGGCACCGGGGAGCTGTTTTTT; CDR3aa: CASNGAGGGTGELFF
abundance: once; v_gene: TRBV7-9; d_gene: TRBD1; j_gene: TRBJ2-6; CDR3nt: TGTGCCAGCAGCTTAGCGGGTGGGGACAGGGACTCTGGGGCCAACGTCCTGACTTTC; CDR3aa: CASSLAGGDRDSGANVLTF
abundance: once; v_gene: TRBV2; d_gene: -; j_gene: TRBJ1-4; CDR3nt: TGTGCCAGCAGTGTCGGGAGGGAGGAAAAACTGTTTTTT; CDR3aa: CASSVGREEKLFF
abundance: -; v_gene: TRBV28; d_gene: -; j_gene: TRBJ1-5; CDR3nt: TGTGCCAGCAGTCCCCTCGACGGAGAGGATCAGCCCCAGCATTTT; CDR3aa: CASSPLDGEDQPQHF
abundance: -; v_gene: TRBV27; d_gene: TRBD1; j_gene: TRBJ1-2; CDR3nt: TGTGCCAGCAGTAGCGACAGGGACTATGGCTACACCTTC; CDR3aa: CASSSDRDYGYTF
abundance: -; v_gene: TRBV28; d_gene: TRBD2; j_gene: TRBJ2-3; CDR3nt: TGTGCCAGCAGGTCGGGAGGGGCAGATACGCAGTATTTT; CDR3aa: CASRSGGADTQYF
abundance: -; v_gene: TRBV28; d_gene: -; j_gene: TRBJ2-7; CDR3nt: TGTGCCAGCAGTTTATTGACTAAAAGAGGCGAGCAGTACTTC; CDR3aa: CASSLLTKRGEQYF
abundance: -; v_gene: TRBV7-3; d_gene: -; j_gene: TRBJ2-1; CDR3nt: TGTGCCAGCAGCTTAGGGACTTTAAACAATGAGCAGTTCTTC; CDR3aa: CASSLGTLNNEQFF
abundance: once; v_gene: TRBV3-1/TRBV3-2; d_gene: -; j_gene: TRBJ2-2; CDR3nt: TGTGCCAGCAGCCTTCGACTTGGCGGGGAGCTGTTTTTT; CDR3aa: CASSLRLGGELFF
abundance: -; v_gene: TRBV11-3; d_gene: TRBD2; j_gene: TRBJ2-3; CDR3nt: TGTGCCAGCAGCTTAGATGGTAGCGGGGGCACAGATACGCAGTATTTT; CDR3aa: CASSLDGSGGTDTQYF
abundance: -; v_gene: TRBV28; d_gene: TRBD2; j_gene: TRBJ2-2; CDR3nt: TGTGCCAGCAGGGCAGCGGGGTCCACCGGGGAGCTGTTTTTT; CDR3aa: CASRAAGSTGELFF
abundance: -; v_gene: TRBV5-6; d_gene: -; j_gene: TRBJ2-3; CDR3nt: TGTGCCAGCAGCTTGGGGAGCGGGCGTCGAGGAGATACGCAGTATTTT; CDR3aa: CASSLGSGRRGDTQYF
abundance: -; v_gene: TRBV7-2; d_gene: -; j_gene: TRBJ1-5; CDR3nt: TGTGCCAGCAGCCCAGAGAGGGGGATTGAGCCCCAGCATTTT; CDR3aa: CASSPERGIEPQHF
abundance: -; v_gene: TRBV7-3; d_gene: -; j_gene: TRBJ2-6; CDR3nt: TGTGCCAGCAGTTCTGACTCCTCTGGGGCCAACGTCCTGACTTTC; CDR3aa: CASSSDSSGANVLTF
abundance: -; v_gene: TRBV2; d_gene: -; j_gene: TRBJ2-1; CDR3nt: TGTGCCAGCAGTGAACAGGTTTACAATGAGCAGTTCTTC; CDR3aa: CASSEQVYNEQFF
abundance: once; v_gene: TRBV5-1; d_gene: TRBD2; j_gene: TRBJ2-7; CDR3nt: TGCGCCAGCAGCTTCGGACTAGCGGGAGGCCTCTCCTACGAGCAGTACTTC; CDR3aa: CASSFGLAGGLSYEQYF
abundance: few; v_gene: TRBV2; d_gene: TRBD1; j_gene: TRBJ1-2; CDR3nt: TGTGCCAGCAGGGACTACCGGACAGGGGGGCGGAACTATGGCTACACCTTC; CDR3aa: CASRDYRTGGRNYGYTF
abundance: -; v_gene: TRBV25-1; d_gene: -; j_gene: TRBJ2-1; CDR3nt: TGTGCCAATCCCTATAAGCGGGTTAGCTCCTACAATGAGCAGTTCTTC; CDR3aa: CANPYKRVSSYNEQFF
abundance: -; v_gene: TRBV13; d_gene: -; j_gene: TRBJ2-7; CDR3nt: TGTGCCAGCAGCCCCCCACGACAACACGAGCAGTACTTC; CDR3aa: CASSPPRQHEQYF
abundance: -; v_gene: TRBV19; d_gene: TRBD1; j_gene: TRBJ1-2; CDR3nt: TGTGCCAGTAGTACCGGCACACTGGGACAGGGTTTCGTTGGCTACACCTTC; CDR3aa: CASSTGTLGQGFVGYTF
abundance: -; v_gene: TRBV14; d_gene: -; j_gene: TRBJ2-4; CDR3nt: TGTGCCAGCAGCCCAGGGCAGGGTCTAGCCAAAAACATTCAGTACTTC; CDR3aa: CASSPGQGLAKNIQYF
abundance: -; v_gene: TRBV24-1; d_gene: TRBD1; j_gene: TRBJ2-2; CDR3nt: TGTGCCACCAGAGGGGGCCCCGGGGAGCTGTTTTTT; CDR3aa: CATRGGPGELFF
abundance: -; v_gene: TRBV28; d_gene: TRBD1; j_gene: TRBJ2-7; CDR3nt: TGTGCCAGCCACTCCGGACAGGGGTTTCCCTACGAGCAGTACTTC; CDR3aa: CASHSGQGFPYEQYF
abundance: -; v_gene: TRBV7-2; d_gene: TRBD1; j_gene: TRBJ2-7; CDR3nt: TGTGCCAGCAGCTTAGACTCCGGACAGGGGGCTGACGAGCAGTACTTC; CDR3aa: CASSLDSGQGADEQYF
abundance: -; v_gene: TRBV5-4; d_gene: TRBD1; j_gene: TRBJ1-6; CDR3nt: TGTGCCAGCAGCTTTGGGGGACAGGGAAATTCACCCCTCCACTTT; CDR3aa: CASSFGGQGNSPLHF
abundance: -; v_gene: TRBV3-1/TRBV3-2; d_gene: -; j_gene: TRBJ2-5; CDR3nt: TGTGCCAGCAGCCACCTGACTAGCCAAGAGACCCAGTACTTC; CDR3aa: CASSHLTSQETQYF